This is a list of T cell receptor beta chains from one sample in a study of metastatic and nonmetastatic thyroid tumors. TCRdb re-processed the PCR reads through MiXCR. Of about 27,000 clones in the sample, 16% are singletons; the top ten hold about 6%. Specimen: blood. These receptors came from a male donor with papillary thyroid cancer or a benign thyroid nodule (not recorded which). Some clones in this sample may be carry-over from other donors' samples. The CDR3 runs from the conserved cysteine through the conserved F or W. Fields, in order: J gene, clone size, CDR3 length, D gene, V gene, CDR3 DNA, CDR3 protein. D genes are given only for firm matches. The size field is filled for only some rows; it gives once, few, many or a size class.

j_gene: TRBJ2-7
abundance: many
len: 15
d_gene: NA
v_gene: TRBV5-1
CDR3nt: TGCGCCAGCAGCTTAAGAATAGATGCTAGCTACGAGCAGTACTTC
CDR3aa: CASSLRIDASYEQYF

j_gene: TRBJ2-3
abundance: NA
len: 14
d_gene: NA
v_gene: TRBV7-3
CDR3nt: TGTGCCAGCAGCCTACAATCTAGCACAGATACGCAGTATTTT
CDR3aa: CASSLQSSTDTQYF

j_gene: TRBJ1-2
abundance: few
len: 14
d_gene: TRBD1
v_gene: TRBV28
CDR3nt: TGTGCCAGCAGTTCTCCTTCAGGGGGCTATGGCTACACCTTC
CDR3aa: CASSSPSGGYGYTF

j_gene: TRBJ2-3
abundance: many
len: 14
d_gene: NA
v_gene: TRBV6-1
CDR3nt: TGTGCCAGCAGCCGTTTCCCTAGCACAGATACGCAGTATTTT
CDR3aa: CASSRFPSTDTQYF

j_gene: TRBJ2-4
abundance: many
len: 12
d_gene: NA
v_gene: TRBV5-6
CDR3nt: TGTGCCAGCAGCACTCGGGCCAGGACTCAGTACTTC
CDR3aa: CASSTRARTQYF

j_gene: TRBJ2-3
abundance: many
len: 15
d_gene: TRBD2
v_gene: TRBV6-4
CDR3nt: TGTGCCAGCAGTGAAGCAGCGGGAGCGTCAGATACGCAGTATTTT
CDR3aa: CASSEAAGASDTQYF

j_gene: TRBJ2-1
abundance: few
len: 13
d_gene: NA
v_gene: TRBV6-1
CDR3nt: TGTGCAAGTAGTCGGACTATCTACAATGAGCAGTTCTTC
CDR3aa: CASSRTIYNEQFF

j_gene: TRBJ2-2
abundance: few
len: 14
d_gene: NA
v_gene: TRBV15
CDR3nt: TGTGCCACCATCAGAGATGGGGAAACCGGGGAGCTGTTTTTC
CDR3aa: CATIRDGETGELFF

j_gene: TRBJ1-4
abundance: few
len: 14
d_gene: NA
v_gene: TRBV3-1
CDR3nt: TGTGCCAGCAGCCTCTGGACAGCCGGGGAAAAACTGTTTTTT
CDR3aa: CASSLWTAGEKLFF

j_gene: TRBJ2-7
abundance: many
len: 14
d_gene: NA
v_gene: TRBV11-3
CDR3nt: TGTGCCAGCAGCCAGGGACGGGGAACCTACGAGCAGTACTTC
CDR3aa: CASSQGRGTYEQYF

j_gene: TRBJ2-1
abundance: few
len: 11
d_gene: NA
v_gene: TRBV12-3/TRBV12-4
CDR3nt: TGTGCCAGCAGCCTGGCAGGGGATGTGATCTTC
CDR3aa: CASSLAGDVIF

j_gene: TRBJ2-1
abundance: NA
len: 19
d_gene: NA
v_gene: TRBV6-2/TRBV6-3
CDR3nt: TGTGCCAGCAGTTACTCAGTTTCATTCCCTGGACAAGCGTCTAATGAGCAGTTCTTC
CDR3aa: CASSYSVSFPGQASNEQFF

j_gene: TRBJ2-5
abundance: NA
len: 12
d_gene: NA
v_gene: TRBV3-1
CDR3nt: TGTGCCAGCAGCCAGTCGGGAGAGACCCAGTACTTC
CDR3aa: CASSQSGETQYF

j_gene: TRBJ1-1
abundance: many
len: 12
d_gene: TRBD1
v_gene: TRBV6-1
CDR3nt: TGTGCCAGCAGTCAGGGGGCTCCTGAAGCTTTCTTT
CDR3aa: CASSQGAPEAFF

j_gene: TRBJ1-5
abundance: many
len: 13
d_gene: NA
v_gene: TRBV19
CDR3nt: TGTGCCAGTAGTATGGGTATACGTCAGCCCCAGCATTTT
CDR3aa: CASSMGIRQPQHF

j_gene: TRBJ2-7
abundance: medium-sized
len: 16
d_gene: TRBD2
v_gene: TRBV4-1
CDR3nt: TGCGCCAGCAGCCAAGAGGTAGCGGGAGTGTCCTACGAGCAGTACTTC
CDR3aa: CASSQEVAGVSYEQYF

j_gene: TRBJ1-3
abundance: NA
len: 14
d_gene: TRBD1
v_gene: TRBV20-1
CDR3nt: TGCAGTGCCCAGACAGGGCTCTCTGGAAACACCATATATTTT
CDR3aa: CSAQTGLSGNTIYF

j_gene: TRBJ1-2
abundance: many
len: 15
d_gene: NA
v_gene: TRBV28
CDR3nt: TGTGCCAGCAGTTTTGTTGTTGGGACACCCTATGGCTACACCTTC
CDR3aa: CASSFVVGTPYGYTF

j_gene: TRBJ2-1
abundance: NA
len: 18
d_gene: NA
v_gene: TRBV6-5
CDR3nt: TGTGCCAGCAGTTACTCTGGACCGGAACTAGCAGGCTACAATGAGCAGTTCTTC
CDR3aa: CASSYSGPELAGYNEQFF

j_gene: TRBJ2-5
abundance: many
len: 15
d_gene: TRBD2
v_gene: TRBV30
CDR3nt: TGTGCCTGGAGTGTAGGGGCTAGCGGCCAAGAGACCCAGTACTTC
CDR3aa: CAWSVGASGQETQYF

j_gene: TRBJ2-7
abundance: medium-sized
len: 12
d_gene: NA
v_gene: TRBV6-2/TRBV6-3
CDR3nt: TGTGCCAGCAGGCGGACGGCCTACGAGCAGTACTTC
CDR3aa: CASRRTAYEQYF

j_gene: TRBJ1-4
abundance: many
len: 17
d_gene: TRBD1
v_gene: TRBV5-1
CDR3nt: TGCGCCAGCAGCCGGACAGGTCAGACGGCTACTAATGAAAAACTGTTTTTT
CDR3aa: CASSRTGQTATNEKLFF

j_gene: TRBJ2-7
abundance: few
len: 15
d_gene: TRBD2
v_gene: TRBV6-1
CDR3nt: TGTGCCAGCAGTCAGACTAGCGCAACCTCCTACGAGCAGTACTTC
CDR3aa: CASSQTSATSYEQYF

j_gene: TRBJ1-4
abundance: few
len: 15
d_gene: NA
v_gene: TRBV5-7
CDR3nt: TGTGCCAGCAGCTTCTGGACATCTCGTAATGAGAGACTGTTTTTT
CDR3aa: CASSFWTSRNERLFF

j_gene: TRBJ1-6
abundance: few
len: 15
d_gene: NA
v_gene: TRBV11-2
CDR3nt: TGTGCCAGCAGCTTTGGGACCGTCTATAATTCACCCCTCCACTTT
CDR3aa: CASSFGTVYNSPLHF

j_gene: TRBJ2-7
abundance: many
len: 15
d_gene: NA
v_gene: TRBV4-1
CDR3nt: TGCGCCAGCAGCCAACTCAAGGGCCTCTCCTACGAGCAGTACTTC
CDR3aa: CASSQLKGLSYEQYF

j_gene: TRBJ2-1
abundance: many
len: 15
d_gene: NA
v_gene: TRBV10-2
CDR3nt: TGCGCCAGCAGTAAGCTTACAGCCAGCGACAATGAGCAGTTCTTC
CDR3aa: CASSKLTASDNEQFF

j_gene: TRBJ2-7
abundance: many
len: 15
d_gene: NA
v_gene: TRBV7-9
CDR3nt: TGTGCCAGCAGCTTAGCAGGGTCCCGCCCCTACGAGCAGTACTTC
CDR3aa: CASSLAGSRPYEQYF

j_gene: TRBJ2-5
abundance: many
len: 14
d_gene: NA
v_gene: TRBV2
CDR3nt: TGTGCCAGCAATGGTGCGGGACAACGAGAGACCCAGTACTTC
CDR3aa: CASNGAGQRETQYF

j_gene: TRBJ1-5
abundance: medium-sized
len: 12
d_gene: TRBD1
v_gene: TRBV19
CDR3nt: TGTGCCGCAGGGGGGGGGAGGCAGCCCCAGCATTTT
CDR3aa: CAAGGGRQPQHF

j_gene: TRBJ2-1
abundance: many
len: 14
d_gene: TRBD2
v_gene: TRBV29-1
CDR3nt: TGCAGCGGTGAGCGGGGGGAGGCCTACAATGAGCAGTTCTTC
CDR3aa: CSGERGEAYNEQFF

j_gene: TRBJ2-6
abundance: medium-sized
len: 16
d_gene: TRBD1
v_gene: TRBV6-1
CDR3nt: TGTGCCAGCAGACCGAGACAGGGGTCCGGGGCCAACGTCCTGACTTTC
CDR3aa: CASRPRQGSGANVLTF

j_gene: TRBJ2-3
abundance: many
len: 15
d_gene: TRBD2
v_gene: TRBV20-1
CDR3nt: TGCAGTGCTAGTGATAGCGGGAGGGCCGCAGATACGCAGTATTTT
CDR3aa: CSASDSGRAADTQYF

j_gene: TRBJ2-7
abundance: NA
len: 14
d_gene: NA
v_gene: TRBV10-2
CDR3nt: TGCGCCAGCAGCCGTGACAGGTCCCTTACGGAGCAGTACTTC
CDR3aa: CASSRDRSLTEQYF

j_gene: TRBJ1-1
abundance: NA
len: 14
d_gene: NA
v_gene: TRBV20-1
CDR3nt: TGCAGTGCCCGAGCTTTAGGCACAGCGGCTGAAGCTTTCTTT
CDR3aa: CSARALGTAAEAFF

j_gene: TRBJ2-2
abundance: NA
len: 16
d_gene: TRBD2
v_gene: TRBV2
CDR3nt: TGTGCCAGCAGGCGGGGGGCGGGAGTTAACACCGGGGAGCTGTTTTTT
CDR3aa: CASRRGAGVNTGELFF

j_gene: TRBJ2-3
abundance: NA
len: 13
d_gene: NA
v_gene: TRBV11-1
CDR3nt: TGTGCCAGCAGTGAAGGGGCCACAGATACGCAGTATTTT
CDR3aa: CASSEGATDTQYF

j_gene: TRBJ2-3
abundance: NA
len: 14
d_gene: NA
v_gene: TRBV5-4
CDR3nt: TGTGCCAGCAGACGTGATGCAGAAAGTGTAACGCAGTATTTT
CDR3aa: CASRRDAESVTQYF

j_gene: TRBJ2-7
abundance: few
len: 16
d_gene: TRBD1
v_gene: TRBV15
CDR3nt: TGTGCCACCAGCTCACCCGAGGGGACAGGGCCATACGAGCAGTACTTC
CDR3aa: CATSSPEGTGPYEQYF

j_gene: TRBJ2-5
abundance: many
len: 14
d_gene: TRBD2
v_gene: TRBV12-3/TRBV12-4
CDR3nt: TGTGCCAGCAGCCCAAGAGGCGGGAGGGCGGCCCAGTACTTC
CDR3aa: CASSPRGGRAAQYF

j_gene: TRBJ1-5
abundance: many
len: 13
d_gene: NA
v_gene: TRBV7-2
CDR3nt: TGTGCCAGCAGCTTAGAGCAGGATCAGCCCCAGCATTTT
CDR3aa: CASSLEQDQPQHF

j_gene: TRBJ1-5
abundance: many
len: 12
d_gene: NA
v_gene: TRBV28
CDR3nt: TGTGCCAGCAGTCTAACCCATCAGCCCCAGCATTTT
CDR3aa: CASSLTHQPQHF

j_gene: TRBJ2-7
abundance: few
len: 14
d_gene: NA
v_gene: TRBV28
CDR3nt: TGTGCCAGCACCCCTCCGGGCCAGGGGTACGAGCAGTACTTC
CDR3aa: CASTPPGQGYEQYF

j_gene: TRBJ2-3
abundance: NA
len: 15
d_gene: TRBD2
v_gene: TRBV20-1
CDR3nt: TGCAGTGCTAGAGATTATCCGGGAGGTGGGGATACGCAGTATTTT
CDR3aa: CSARDYPGGGDTQYF

j_gene: TRBJ1-3
abundance: medium-sized
len: 15
d_gene: NA
v_gene: TRBV6-1
CDR3nt: TGTGCCAGCAGTGAGGATGATAGCTCTGGAAACACCATATATTTT
CDR3aa: CASSEDDSSGNTIYF

j_gene: TRBJ1-6
abundance: few
len: 12
d_gene: NA
v_gene: TRBV7-9
CDR3nt: TGTGCCAGCAGCCTGGATAATTCACTCCTCCACTTT
CDR3aa: CASSLDNSLLHF